Shown below are 29 T cell receptor beta chains from a single sample sequenced in a study of identical twins. TCRdb re-derived calls from the 5' RACE reads in MiXCR, one entry per CDR3 protein. The profile shows 200,000 to 300,000 distinct CDR3 sequences, about 13% of them singletons. Another study also made use of these data, one on yellow fever vaccine responses in identical twins.

The sample comprised memory (CD45RO+) T cells sorted from blood. The receptor set was obtained from a young woman in good health.

The table lists this clonotype with many counts. The chain combines TRBV3-1 with TRBJ2-5; 10 nucleotides agree with TRBD2. The CDR3 has 14 amino acids. V lost 5 bases to trimming and J lost 5 bases; unmatched junction nucleotides: 5. Germline CDR1 is LGHDT and CDR2 is YNNKEL (reference sequence). This CDR3 is CASSDSGGRETQYF. In DNA form, the CDR3 reads TGTGCCAGCAGCGATAGCGGGGGGCGCGAGACCCAGTACTTC.

This clonotype was seen a handful of times. J is TRBJ2-1 and V is TRBV6-1, with 8 nucleotides matching TRBD2. This CDR3 contains 16 residues. From germline, CDR1 is MNHNS and CDR2 SASEGT. J gave up 6 bases and V 1 base, and 8 bases lay outside the gene matches. CDR3 loop: CASSEGTGGAFNEQFF. The DNA for the CDR3 is TGTGCCAGCAGTGAAGGTACCGGGGGGGCATTCAATGAGCAGTTCTTC.

The chain carries TRBV5-1 and TRBJ2-3, with a tentative D call TRBD1 (5 bases). V lost 0 bases and J lost 4, with 15 bases in between. Germline V CDR1 and CDR2: SGHRS, YFSETQ. This CDR3 contains 16 residues. This CDR3 reads CASSLVGQGKADTQYF. The CDR3 region has the DNA TGCGCCAGCAGCTTGGTGGGGCAGGGAAAGGCAGATACGCAGTATTTT.

This clonotype was seen a handful of times. The chain recombines TRBV6-1 with TRBJ2-2; perhaps TRBD1 as D (6 bases). The V gene lost 9 bases and the J gene lost 5 bases, with 16 bases spanning the gap. In germline, CDR1 is MNHNS, CDR2 SASEGT. The CDR3 is 14 amino acids. As DNA, the CDR3 is TGTGCCAGTACCGGGACACGGTTTACCGGGGAGCTGTTTTTT. As protein: CASTGTRFTGELFF.

The chain links TRBV10-3 to TRBJ2-2; maybe TRBD1 (5 bases). The V and J ends lost 3 bases and 4 bases respectively, with 9 bases between them. The CDR3 spans 14 residues. Germline loops: CDR1 ENHRY, CDR2 SYGVKD. The CDR3 loop is CAISDGTGTGELFF. CDR3 bases: TGTGCCATCAGTGATGGCACAGGCACCGGGGAGCTGTTTTTT.

The sample holds a few counts of this clonotype. The chain has TRBV5-1 and TRBJ2-2, with 7 bases fitting TRBD2. This CDR3 contains 18 residues. Trimming removed 0 bases from V and 5 bases from J; junction bases left unmatched: 13. Germline lookup yields CDR1 SGHRS and CDR2 YFSETQ. CDR3 DNA sequence: TGCGCCAGCAGCTTGGAAGGGGCGGCGGGAGTTCTTACCGGGGAGCTGTTTTTT. Amino acids: CASSLEGAAGVLTGELFF.

This clonotype came up a few times. This chain joins TRBV20-1 and TRBJ2-2; D gene ambiguous. The CDR3 runs to 16 residues. The V and J ends lost 0 bases and 0 bases respectively, with 11 bases between them. Germline V gene lookup returns CDR1 DFQATT and CDR2 SNEGSKA (reference sequence). The CDR3 DNA sequence: TGCAGTGCTAGAGATGTTAGAGAAGCGAACACCGGGGAGCTGTTTTTT. This encodes CSARDVREANTGELFF.

This clonotype was seen a handful of times. J is TRBJ2-7 and V is TRBV5-1, with D maybe TRBD2 (6 bases). Trimming shortened V by 7 bases and J by 3 bases, and 17 bases separated the two germline ends. CDR1 SGHRS and CDR2 YFSETQ come from the germline V gene. CDR3 size: 14 residues. The CDR3 reads CASAGQALYYEQYF. The CDR3 DNA reads as TGCGCCAGCGCGGGGCAGGCGTTATACTACGAGCAGTACTTC.

The genes are TRBV5-1 and TRBJ2-4; D remains unclear. The germline V gene has CDR1 SGHRS and CDR2 YFSETQ. CDR3 length: 13 amino acids. V lost 3 bases to trimming and J lost 7 bases, with 11 bases between them. CDR3 amino acids: CASSSDTGNIQYF. The CDR3 DNA reads as TGCGCCAGCAGCTCAGACACTGGGAACATTCAGTACTTC. Complete variable domain (other parts from reference TRBV5-1 and TRBJ2-4): KAGVTQTPRYLIKTRGQQVTLSCSPISGHRSVSWYQQTPGQGLQFLFEYFSETQRNKGNFPGRFSGRQFSNSRSEMNVSTLELGDSALYLCASSSDTGNIQYFGAGTRLSVL.

This clonotype was observed a few times. This chain connects TRBV20-1 to TRBJ2-1, with a tentative D call TRBD2 (6 bases). From germline, CDR1 is DFQATT and CDR2 SNEGSKA (reference sequence). V lost 6 bases, J lost 2 bases, and 14 bases lay in between. There are 14 residues in the CDR3. Written as DNA, the CDR3 is TGCAGTGCACTCTATTCGGGGGCCTACAATGAGCAGTTCTTC. It codes for CSALYSGAYNEQFF.

This clonotype was detected only a few times. This chain uses TRBV30 with TRBJ1-1, with 10 positions matching TRBD1. J was trimmed by 10 bases and V by 0 bases; bases with no gene match: 8. The CDR3 runs 14 residues. Germline V lookup: CDR1 GTSNPN, CDR2 SVGIG (reference sequence). CDR3 coding DNA: TGTGCCTGGAGTGTGCCTACCCGGACAGGGGGAGCTTTCTTT. Protein sequence: CAWSVPTRTGGAFF.

This clonotype was counted a few times. The gene calls are TRBV3-1 and TRBJ2-7; D is unclear. Trimming left V 3 bases short and J 4 bases short, with 13 bases between. The CDR3 covers 14 residues. The germline V gene encodes CDR1 LGHDT and CDR2 YNNKEL (reference sequence). The CDR3 bases are TGTGCCAGCAGCCATGGGGTCTTACTATACGAGCAGTACTTC. The encoded protein is CASSHGVLLYEQYF.

This clonotype was seen once. J is TRBJ2-1 and V is TRBV7-2; no reliable D call. The V end lost 5 bases, the J end lost 6 bases, and 8 bases lay between the germline ends. Germline lookup yields CDR1 SGHTA and CDR2 FQGNSA. CDR3 length: 12 amino acids. Written as DNA, the CDR3 is TGTGCCAGCAGCCTCAATGTCAATGAGCAGTTCTTC. Amino acid sequence: CASSLNVNEQFF.

As DNA, the CDR3 is TGCAGTGCTAGTAACGCCAATGAGCAGTTCTTC. This translates into CSASNANEQFF. The chain uses TRBV20-1 and TRBJ2-1; D unclear. The CDR3 loop spans 11 amino acids. Germline assignment: CDR1 DFQATT and CDR2 SNEGSKA (reference sequence). Trimming removed 3 bases at V and 6 bases at J, with 6 bases between.

This clonotype was counted a few times. The rearrangement joins TRBV28 to TRBJ2-2; possible D gene TRBD1, 5 bases. Trimming left V 5 bases short and J 4 bases short, with 14 bases between. Germline loops: CDR1 MDHEN, CDR2 SYDVKM. This CDR3 is built from 15 residues. The CDR3 sequence: CASSPPGFGTGELFF. The CDR3, as DNA: TGTGCCAGCAGTCCCCCAGGGTTTGGCACCGGGGAGCTGTTTTTT.

This clonotype was seen only a few times. The chain uses TRBV20-1 and TRBJ1-5, with 7 bases that match TRBD1. Trimming at V came to 5 bases and at J to 7 bases, leaving 8 bases not matched to a gene. Germline V gene data show CDR1 as DFQATT and CDR2 as SNEGSKA (reference sequence). This CDR3 has 13 residues. The CDR3 sequence: CSALDRVEQPQHF. For the CDR3, the DNA is TGCAGTGCTCTCGACAGGGTGGAACAGCCCCAGCATTTT.

There are a few counts of this clonotype. The rearrangement links TRBV5-1 to TRBJ2-5; D may be TRBD1 (5 bases). V lost 1 base and J lost 4, with 8 bases in between. The germline CDR1 and CDR2 sequences are SGHRS and YFSETQ. The CDR3 is 13 amino acids. The CDR3 DNA reads TGCGCCAGCAGCTTGCAGGGCTTAGAGACCCAGTACTTC. It translates to CASSLQGLETQYF.

This clonotype has just a few counts. V and J are TRBV4-1 and TRBJ2-1; D is possibly TRBD1 (6 bases). Trimming stripped 2 bases from V and 0 bases from J, with 11 bases between. The germline V gene has CDR1 MGHRA and CDR2 YSYEKL. The CDR3 totals 16 residues. The CDR3: CASSQQQGFSYNEQFF. In DNA form, the CDR3 reads TGCGCCAGCAGCCAACAACAGGGATTCTCCTACAATGAGCAGTTCTTC.

The chain has TRBV4-2 and TRBJ2-1, with D tentatively TRBD1 (6 bases). With 4 bases removed from V and 7 bases from J, the gap between germline ends came to 11 bases. The germline V gene has CDR1 LGHNA and CDR2 YNFKEQ. The CDR3 has 13 amino acids. CDR3 DNA sequence: TGTGCCAGCAGCCTGGGACAAGGAAATGAGCAGTTCTTC. The encoded protein is CASSLGQGNEQFF.

This clonotype was recorded a few times. The rearrangement uses TRBV2 and TRBJ2-4; possible D gene TRBD1, 5 bases. Trimming left V 6 bases short and J 7 bases short, with 13 bases between. There are 13 residues in the CDR3. CDR1 and CDR2 from the germline V gene are SNHLY and FYNNEI. The CDR3 DNA sequence: TGTGCCAGCAGCAAGTCAGGGATCAACATTCAGTACTTC. This gives the protein CASSKSGINIQYF.

The sample holds a few counts of this clonotype. The rearrangement joins TRBV9 to TRBJ2-7; 8 bases align to TRBD1. V lost 0 bases and J lost 4; bases outside the gene matches: 6. The CDR3 runs 15 residues. Germline CDR1 SGDLS, CDR2 YYNGEE. The CDR3, as DNA: TGTGCCAGCAGCGTAGATGCCAGGGGGCTATACGAGCAGTACTTC. Its translation: CASSVDARGLYEQYF.

The rearrangement links TRBV20-1 to TRBJ2-2, with 10 bases aligning to TRBD2. The trim removed 1 base at V and 9 bases at J, leaving 11 bases unmatched. From germline, CDR1 is DFQATT and CDR2 SNEGSKA (reference sequence). CDR3 length: 16 residues. The chain's CDR3 is CSARGGAGGPHRELFF. CDR3 in DNA: TGCAGTGCTAGAGGGGGAGCGGGGGGGCCCCACCGGGAGCTGTTTTTT.

This clonotype was picked up a small number of times. The V gene is TRBV20-1, the J gene TRBJ2-7; 9 bases agree with TRBD2. The CDR3 is made up of 16 amino acids. Germline V gene lookup returns CDR1 DFQATT and CDR2 SNEGSKA (reference sequence). V lost 4 bases to trimming and J lost 2 bases; unmatched junction nucleotides: 12. The chain's CDR3 is CSAISTGTSFTYEQYF. In DNA, the CDR3 is TGCAGTGCTATTTCCACCGGGACTAGCTTCACCTACGAGCAGTACTTC.

This clonotype came up a few times. This chain uses TRBV20-1 with TRBJ2-3; possible D gene TRBD2, 5 bases. Germline V gene data show CDR1 as DFQATT and CDR2 as SNEGSKA (reference sequence). The ends were cut back, 7 bases at V and 0 bases at J, with 20 bases in the middle. The CDR3 is made up of 16 amino acids. The CDR3 sequence: CSVTPSHGMSTDTQYF. In DNA form, the CDR3 reads TGCAGTGTTACACCATCCCACGGGATGAGCACAGATACGCAGTATTTT.

This clonotype was seen a handful of times. The chain couples TRBV25-1 to TRBJ2-1; the D is unclear. V dropped 6 bases and J dropped 6 bases, with 12 bases sitting between them. The CDR3 sequence is 13 residues long. The V gene's germline CDR1 is MGHDK and CDR2 SYGVNS. The chain's CDR3 is CASRAGPSNEQFF. The DNA of the CDR3 is TGTGCCAGCAGGGCAGGACCGTCCAATGAGCAGTTCTTC.

This clonotype was counted a few times. CDR3 in DNA: TGTGCCAGCAGCGTAGCGCCAATGGGGGGTCAAGAGACCCAGTACTTC. Amino acids: CASSVAPMGGQETQYF. The V and J genes are TRBV9 and TRBJ2-5; a weak D match, TRBD2 (6 bases). Germline assignment: CDR1 SGDLS and CDR2 YYNGEE. This CDR3 contains 16 residues. The germline V and J ends were trimmed by 0 bases and 2 bases, with 14 bases remaining between them. The entire variable domain, with the rest obtained from reference TRBV9 and TRBJ2-5, is as follows: DSGVTQTPKHLITATGQRVTLRCSPRSGDLSVYWYQQSLDQGLQFLIQYYNGEERAKGNILERFSAQQFPDLHSELNLSSLELGDSALYFCASSVAPMGGQETQYFGPGTRLLVL.

There are a few counts of this clonotype. The J gene is TRBJ2-7, the V gene TRBV5-6, with a weak D call TRBD1 (6 bases). Per germline, CDR1 SGHDT and CDR2 YYEEEE. Trimming removed 7 bases at V and 2 bases at J, with 13 bases between. The CDR3 has 13 residues. The CDR3 reads CASGLTGPYEQYF. In DNA form, the CDR3 reads TGTGCCAGCGGATTGACAGGACCCTACGAGCAGTACTTC.

V is TRBV7-6 and J is TRBJ2-5; TRBD2 matches 8 bases. CDR3 length: 14 residues. Germline CDR1 SGHVS, CDR2 FNYEAQ. The junction had 6 bases not matched to a gene; V was cut back by 0 bases and J by 9 bases. As DNA, the CDR3 is TGTGCCAGCAGCTTAGCTCGTCTTAGCGGGGCCCAGTACTTC. Protein product: CASSLARLSGAQYF.

The genes are TRBV5-1 and TRBJ2-5; 12 positions agree with TRBD2. The germline CDR1 and CDR2 sequences are SGHRS and YFSETQ. This CDR3 has 16 residues. With V trimmed by 4 bases and J by 5 bases, 9 bases remained unmatched. This chain's CDR3 is CASSRLLAGGRETQYF. CDR3 nucleotides: TGCGCCAGCAGCCGACTCCTAGCGGGGGGGCGTGAGACCCAGTACTTC.